A selection of T cell receptor beta chains follows, all from one sample in a study of cytomegalovirus exposure and HLA in healthy donors. This table comes from immunoSEQ multiplex PCR, and its TCRdb copy is limited to in-frame clones, with some not included. The repertoire holds over 150,000 clones, with about 80% as singletons. The sample taken for sequencing was PBMCs. Receptor source: a woman aged 18-29 years in good health and CMV-seropositive. The CDR3 runs from the conserved cysteine through the conserved F or W. The order of the fields is D gene, J gene, V gene, clone size, CDR3 DNA, CDR3 protein. The D gene is left open where the match is weak. Not every row has a clone size; where given, it reads once, few, many or a size class.

D: TRBD2; J: TRBJ2-7; V: TRBV7-2; size: -; DNA: TGTGCCAGCAGCTTATTGAGCGGGAGCCCGTCCGAGCAGTACTTC; CDR3: CASSLLSGSPSEQYF
D: -; J: TRBJ1-2; V: TRBV18; size: few; DNA: TGTGCCAGCTCACCAGAGGAATTCGCTGGCTACACCTTC; CDR3: CASSPEEFAGYTF
D: -; J: TRBJ2-2; V: TRBV7-8; size: once; DNA: TGTGCCAGCAGCGCACGAGAAGACAGGGAGCTGTTTTTT; CDR3: CASSAREDRELFF
D: TRBD1; J: TRBJ1-1; V: TRBV6-1; size: -; DNA: TGTGCCAGGGACAGGGGGCATTTGAACACTGAAGCTTTCTTT; CDR3: CARDRGHLNTEAFF
D: -; J: TRBJ2-3; V: TRBV5-6; size: -; DNA: TGTGCCAGCAGCTTGGTTAGAGATACGCAGTATTTT; CDR3: CASSLVRDTQYF
D: -; J: TRBJ1-3; V: TRBV5-1; size: -; DNA: TGCGCCAGCAGCTTGGAGGACTTTAGCAACACCATATATTTT; CDR3: CASSLEDFSNTIYF
D: TRBD1; J: TRBJ1-2; V: TRBV9; size: -; DNA: TGTGCCAGCAGCGCCCCACAGGGGGCGGGGGCTGGCTACACCTTC; CDR3: CASSAPQGAGAGYTF
D: -; J: TRBJ1-2; V: TRBV7-2; size: once; DNA: TGTGCCAGCAGCTCGAAACGGGGGGACTATGGCTACACCTTC; CDR3: CASSSKRGDYGYTF
D: TRBD2; J: TRBJ2-1; V: TRBV7-8; size: once; DNA: TGTGCCAGCAGCTTAGCGCTAGCGGGGGGGCCTGGTGAGCAGTTCTTC; CDR3: CASSLALAGGPGEQFF
D: TRBD1; J: TRBJ1-5; V: TRBV2; size: few; DNA: TGTGCCAGCAGGGACAGGAGTAATCAGCCCCAGCATTTT; CDR3: CASRDRSNQPQHF
D: -; J: TRBJ2-7; V: TRBV19; size: -; DNA: TGTGCCAGTAGTATTTTGTTGGGGCCGGTTTACGAGCAGTACTTC; CDR3: CASSILLGPVYEQYF
D: TRBD2; J: TRBJ2-5; V: TRBV5-1; size: -; DNA: TGCGCCAGCAGCTTTTCTCCTAGCGGGGGAGGCCAAGAGACCCAGTACTTC; CDR3: CASSFSPSGGGQETQYF
D: -; J: TRBJ2-4; V: TRBV11-2; size: few; DNA: TGTGCCAGCAGCTTAAGGGGATCCCCTATACCTATAGCCAAAAACATTCAGTACTTC; CDR3: CASSLRGSPIPIAKNIQYF
D: TRBD1; J: TRBJ1-6; V: TRBV4-3; size: -; DNA: TGCGCCAGCAGCCAAGACAGGCAGGGGGATTCACCCCTCCACTTT; CDR3: CASSQDRQGDSPLHF